This passage covers 20 T cell receptor beta chains from one sample sequenced in a study of beta chain features in type 1 diabetes. The investigators reverse transcribed all of the isolated RNA, so they sequenced expressed TCRB transcripts. Repertoires were generated with immunoSEQ multiplex PCR, while TCRdb's copy carries only in-frame clones and drops some. The table records 350,000 to 450,000 clones, over 13% of them present only once. Specimen: naive CD4+ T cells from blood. The receptors here all came from a woman younger than 35 in good health.

This clone was seen more than once but under ten times. The J gene is TRBJ2-2, the V gene TRBV2; perhaps TRBD2 as D (6 bases). Germline V lookup: CDR1 SNHLY, CDR2 FYNNEI. V was trimmed by 7 bases and J by 6 bases, leaving 18 bases between them. This CDR3 spans 15 amino acids. CDR3 bases: TGTGCCAGCACCCGGGAGTGGGTCGCGGCCGGGGAGCTGTTTTTT. It specifies CASTREWVAAGELFF.

This clone was detected a few times. Other DNA sequences within the sample encode an identical CDR3. V gene TRBV29-1 combines with J gene TRBJ1-1; 8 nucleotides line up with TRBD1. This CDR3 region has 12 residues. Germline V lookup: CDR1 SQVTM, CDR2 ANQGSEA. V dropped 7 bases and J dropped 1; count of bases not matched to a gene: 2. The CDR3 region is CSADRGNTEAFF. Written as DNA, the CDR3 is TGCAGCGCTGACAGGGGGAACACTGAAGCTTTCTTT.

This chain connects TRBV5-4 to TRBJ2-1, with TRBD2 as a possible D gene (7 bases). CDR3 length: 15 residues. V dropped 3 bases and J dropped 7 bases, with 17 bases sitting between them. CDR1 and CDR2 (germline): SGHNT, YYREEE (reference sequence). The DNA for the CDR3 is TGTGCCAGCAGCTGGGGGCGGGAGTACCCGAATGAGCAGTTCTTC. Translation: CASSWGREYPNEQFF.

The chain carries TRBV28 and TRBJ2-1, with TRBD2 identical over 10 bases. Per the germline V gene, CDR1 is MDHEN and CDR2 is SYDVKM. J lost 4 bases, V lost 6 bases, and 3 bases had no gene match. The CDR3 runs 14 residues. The CDR3 DNA is TGTGCCAGCAGCGGGACTAGCGCGTACAATGAGCAGTTCTTC. Protein product: CASSGTSAYNEQFF.

CDR3 amino acids: CASSLGFREAFF. The CDR3, as DNA: TGCGCCAGCAGCTTGGGTTTCAGGGAAGCTTTCTTT. This rearrangement joins TRBV5-1 to TRBJ1-1; D is undetermined. Germline V CDR1 and CDR2: SGHRS, YFSETQ. The CDR3 contains 12 residues. Trimming left V 0 bases short and J 8 bases short, with 8 bases between.

The rearrangement links TRBV7-9 to TRBJ2-7; D call uncertain. V lost 2 bases and J lost 5, with 7 bases in between. Germline-derived CDR1 and CDR2 are SEHNR and FQNEAQ (reference sequence). This CDR3 comprises 12 residues. The CDR3 nucleotides read TGTGCCAGCAGCTTAATAGAGAACGAGCAGTACTTC. This sequence encodes CASSLIENEQYF.

This clone was observed a handful of times. The CDR3 protein is CASSQGASGQKETQYF. Here the CDR3 DNA reads TGTGCCAGCAGCCAAGGGGCTAGCGGGCAAAAAGAGACCCAGTACTTC. This sequence joins TRBV28 and TRBJ2-5; 8 bases fit TRBD2. V lost 6 bases, J lost 3 bases, and 12 bases stayed unmatched. The V gene's germline CDR1 is MDHEN and CDR2 SYDVKM. The CDR3 totals 16 residues.

There are a few counts of this clone. The chain combines TRBV2 with TRBJ2-3, with 13 bases aligning to TRBD2. Germline CDR1 is SNHLY and CDR2 is FYNNEI. The CDR3 spans 15 residues. V trimming: 8 bases; J trimming: 3 bases; junction bases outside the gene matches: 5. The CDR3: CASGLGLAGTDTQYF. CDR3 sequence (DNA): TGTGCCAGCGGACTGGGACTAGCGGGAACAGATACGCAGTATTTT.

The rearrangement links TRBV29-1 to TRBJ1-1; 9 bases are shared with TRBD1. The germline V gene has CDR1 SQVTM and CDR2 ANQGSEA. This CDR3 has 16 amino acids. With V trimmed by 5 bases and J by 1 base, 11 bases remained unmatched. The CDR3 sequence is CSVLVVPGQGNTEAFF. For the CDR3, the DNA is TGCAGCGTTTTAGTCGTTCCGGGACAGGGGAACACTGAAGCTTTCTTT.

The chain couples TRBV7-9 to TRBJ1-1; 7 nucleotides agree with TRBD1. This CDR3 has 14 amino acids. V dropped 6 bases and J dropped 5; count of bases not matched to a gene: 9. Germline values: CDR1 SEHNR, CDR2 FQNEAQ (reference sequence). The CDR3 loop reads CASRWTTGETEAFF. The CDR3 coding sequence is TGTGCCAGCAGATGGACTACAGGGGAGACTGAAGCTTTCTTT.

The rearrangement uses TRBV29-1 and TRBJ2-1, with no clear D. This CDR3 spans 9 amino acids. Trimming removed 3 bases at V and 11 bases at J, with 5 bases between. Germline V gene lookup returns CDR1 SQVTM and CDR2 ANQGSEA. CDR3 loop: CSVETQQFF. CDR3 DNA sequence: TGCAGCGTTGAGACTCAGCAGTTCTTC.

As for this clone: Other DNA variants within this sample encode the same CDR3. V usage is TRBV9 and J usage is TRBJ1-1, with D possibly TRBD1 on 5 matching bases. Trimming removed 1 base from V and 1 base from J, with 5 bases in between. Per germline, CDR1 SGDLS and CDR2 YYNGEE. This CDR3 is built from 13 residues. CDR3 region: CASSVQGNTEAFF. The DNA for the CDR3 is TGTGCCAGCAGCGTACAGGGGAACACTGAAGCTTTCTTT. The full variable domain, rest sourced from reference TRBV9 and TRBJ1-1, is DSGVTQTPKHLITATGQRVTLRCSPRSGDLSVYWYQQSLDQGLQFLIQYYNGEERAKGNILERFSAQQFPDLHSELNLSSLELGDSALYFCASSVQGNTEAFFGQGTRLTVV.

The CDR3 region is CAWSVMSHAGELFF. CDR3 in DNA: TGTGCCTGGAGTGTAATGTCCCATGCCGGGGAGCTGTTTTTT. The chain combines TRBV30 with TRBJ2-2, with D hard to call. The CDR3 consists of 14 residues. V shed 0 bases and J shed 6 bases, with 11 bases lying between them. Germline assignment: CDR1 GTSNPN and CDR2 SVGIG (reference sequence).

The CDR3 sequence: CASSTRQGAKNEQFF. The CDR3 DNA is TGTGCCAGCAGCACCAGACAGGGGGCAAAAAATGAGCAGTTCTTC. The chain recombines TRBV5-8 with TRBJ2-1, with TRBD1 identical over 10 bases. The CDR3 consists of 15 residues. V lost 4 bases to trimming and J lost 7 bases; unmatched junction nucleotides: 8. Germline V lookup: CDR1 SGHTS, CDR2 YDEGEE.

This clone was seen a handful of times. The chain carries TRBV7-2 and TRBJ2-6, with D possibly TRBD1 on 5 matching bases. CDR1 and CDR2 from the germline V gene are SGHTA and FQGNSA. The CDR3 runs 16 residues. V gave up 5 bases and J gave up 0 bases, with 11 bases separating them. This CDR3 reads CASSGHRGSGANVLTF. CDR3 DNA: TGTGCCAGCAGCGGCCATAGGGGCTCTGGGGCCAACGTCCTGACTTTC.

This clone turned up a few times. The chain recombines TRBV10-3 with TRBJ2-1; 10 nucleotides match TRBD2. This CDR3 spans 16 amino acids. J lost 6 bases, V lost 2 bases, and 7 bases had no gene match. CDR1 ENHRY and CDR2 SYGVKD come from the germline V gene. The CDR3 region has the DNA TGTGCCATCAGTGAGGGAGCTAGCGGGAGTCGCAATGAGCAGTTCTTC. Residues: CAISEGASGSRNEQFF.

The chain carries TRBV5-6 and TRBJ1-5; unclear D gene. Trimming removed 0 bases at V and 0 bases at J, with 10 bases between. Germline-derived CDR1 and CDR2 are SGHDT and YYEEEE. CDR3 size: 16 residues. The CDR3 region is CASSLGWRASNQPQHF. Written as DNA, the CDR3 is TGTGCCAGCAGCTTGGGTTGGAGGGCTAGCAATCAGCCCCAGCATTTT.

The chain employs TRBV30 and TRBJ2-1; a possible D gene is TRBD2 (6 bases). Per the germline V gene, CDR1 is GTSNPN and CDR2 is SVGIG (reference sequence). The CDR3 has 13 amino acids. V lost 0 bases and J lost 9, with 12 bases in between. Written as DNA, the CDR3 is TGTGCCTGGAGTGTTCGGAGGGGCCTTGAGCAGTTCTTC. Translated, it gives CAWSVRRGLEQFF.

The V call is TRBV15, the J call TRBJ2-2; a weak D match, TRBD1 (6 bases). With 5 bases removed from V and 7 bases from J, the gap between germline ends came to 23 bases. Germline V gives CDR1 LNHNV, CDR2 YYDKDF (reference sequence). The CDR3 is made up of 17 amino acids. The CDR3 DNA reads TGTGCCACCAGCGGAGCCCCGAGAGAACAGGGTTACGGGGAGCTGTTTTTT. It encodes CATSGAPREQGYGELFF.

This clone was counted only a few times. The V call is TRBV18, the J call TRBJ1-2; possible D gene TRBD1, 5 bases. Germline V gene sequence: CDR1 KGHSH, CDR2 LQKENI. V lost 2 bases and J 9 bases, leaving 16 bases between the germline ends. This CDR3 has 14 residues. For the CDR3, the DNA is TGTGCCAGCTCACCAGAACACCGGGACTTTAGCTACACCTTC. This encodes CASSPEHRDFSYTF.